This passage covers 9 T cell receptor beta chains from one sample sequenced in a study of T cell changes during pregnancy in multiple sclerosis (dated 2019 in TCRdb). Libraries were built with the immunoSEQ multiplex PCR assay. The clones in this table, taken by TCRdb from immuneACCESS, are in-frame only. Not every clone is retained; where verified, under half of the shortfall comes from an unresolved V gene, and the cause of the rest is unknown. Within this sample are around 53,000 clones, with about 92% of them counted one time only. 0.64% of the sample belongs to the ten largest clones. The starting material was CD4+ T cells from peripheral blood mononuclear cells, obtained after pregnancy. The receptor set was obtained from a female donor with multiple sclerosis, enrolled in a pregnancy study.

This sequence joins TRBV4-1 and TRBJ1-3; the D gene is possibly TRBD1 (5 bases). Germline V gives CDR1 MGHRA, CDR2 YSYEKL. The ends were cut back, 3 bases at V and 1 base at J, with 7 bases in the middle. The CDR3 runs to 14 residues. The CDR3 here is CASSQGPSGNTIYF. As DNA, the CDR3 is TGCGCCAGCAGCCAGGGGCCGTCTGGAAACACCATATATTTT.

The chain carries TRBV11-2 and TRBJ2-1; maybe TRBD1 (5 bases). V lost 3 bases, J lost 7 bases, and 13 bases lay in between. Germline V CDR1 and CDR2: SGHAT, FQNNGV. The CDR3 sequence is 14 residues long. CDR3 in amino acids: CASSFAYQGNEQFF. CDR3 bases: TGTGCCAGCAGCTTTGCCTACCAGGGTAATGAGCAGTTCTTC.

The table lists this clone with a few counts. The V gene is TRBV7-3, the J gene TRBJ2-6; D might be TRBD1 (7 bases). This CDR3 contains 16 residues. CDR1 SGHTA and CDR2 FQGTGA come from the germline V gene. V dropped 5 bases and J dropped 4 bases, with 15 bases sitting between them. The CDR3 is CASSLQGGFGANVLTF. DNA for the CDR3: TGTGCCAGCAGCCTGCAGGGGGGATTCGGGGCCAACGTCCTGACTTTC. The entire variable domain, with the rest obtained from reference TRBV7-3 and TRBJ2-6, is as follows: GAGVSQTPSNKVTEKGKYVELRCDPISGHTALYWYRQSLGQGPEFLIYFQGTGAADDSGLPNDRFFAVRPEGSVSTLKIQRTERGDSAVYLCASSLQGGFGANVLTFGAGSRLTVL.

This clone came up a few times. The rearrangement uses TRBV2 and TRBJ1-5; 7 bases fit TRBD1. The CDR3 is made up of 13 amino acids. The germline gives CDR1 SNHLY, CDR2 FYNNEI. With V trimmed by 5 bases and J by 4 bases, 2 bases remained unmatched. The CDR3 protein is CASSTQGNQPQHF. In DNA form, the CDR3 reads TGTGCCAGCAGTACACAGGGGAATCAGCCCCAGCATTTT.

The chain combines TRBV5-6 with TRBJ2-5; TRBD1 might be the D (5 bases). The germline V and J ends were trimmed by 0 bases and 5 bases, with 17 bases remaining between them. CDR3 length: 16 residues. Germline-derived CDR1 and CDR2 are SGHDT and YYEEEE. The CDR3 DNA is TGTGCCAGCAGCTTGGCTCCTGGGGCTATTGGGGAGACCCAGTACTTC. Protein: CASSLAPGAIGETQYF.

V gene TRBV5-4 combines with J gene TRBJ2-7, with 11 bases identical to TRBD1. Unmatched junction bases numbered 3, after V lost 4 bases and J lost 3 bases. The V gene's germline CDR1 is SGHNT and CDR2 YYREEE (reference sequence). The CDR3 totals 14 residues. DNA for the CDR3: TGTGCCAGCAGCCCGGGGACAGGGGGCTACGAGCAGTACTTC. Protein: CASSPGTGGYEQYF.

This CDR3 reads CASSELAGKYNEQFF. DNA of the CDR3: TGTGCCAGCAGTGAACTGGCGGGGAAATACAATGAGCAGTTCTTC. The V call is TRBV2, the J call TRBJ2-1; perhaps TRBD2 as D (6 bases). The V gene's germline CDR1 is SNHLY and CDR2 FYNNEI. The CDR3 totals 15 residues. The V end was cut by 2 bases, the J end by 4 bases, with 12 bases between.

The chain employs TRBV18 and TRBJ1-1; D is unclear. Germline CDR1 and CDR2: KGHSH and LQKENI. Trimming pared 6 bases from V and 1 base from J, leaving 9 bases between. This CDR3 is built from 13 residues. CDR3 bases: TGTGCCAGCTCCCAGATTGGGAACACTGAAGCTTTCTTT. Amino acid sequence: CASSQIGNTEAFF.

In nucleotides, the CDR3 is TGTGCCAGCAGCCCCCGGACAGACTATGGCTACACCTTC. This gives the protein CASSPRTDYGYTF. This rearrangement joins TRBV9 to TRBJ1-2; D is possibly TRBD1 (6 bases). The V gene lost 4 bases and the J gene lost 3 bases, with 10 bases spanning the gap. The length of the CDR3 is 13 residues. Germline CDR1 reads SGDLS; CDR2 reads YYNGEE.